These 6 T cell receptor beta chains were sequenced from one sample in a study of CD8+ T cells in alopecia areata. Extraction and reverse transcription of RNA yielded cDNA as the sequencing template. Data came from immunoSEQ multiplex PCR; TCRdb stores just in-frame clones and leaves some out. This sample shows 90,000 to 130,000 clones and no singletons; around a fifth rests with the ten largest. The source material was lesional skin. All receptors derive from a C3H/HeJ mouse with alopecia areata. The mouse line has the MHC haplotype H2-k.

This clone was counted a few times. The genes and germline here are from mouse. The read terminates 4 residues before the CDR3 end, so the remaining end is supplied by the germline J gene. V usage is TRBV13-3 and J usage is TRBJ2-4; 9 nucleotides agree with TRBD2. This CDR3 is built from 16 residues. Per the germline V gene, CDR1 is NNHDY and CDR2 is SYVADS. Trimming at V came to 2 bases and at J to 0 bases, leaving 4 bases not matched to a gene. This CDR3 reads CASSDTGLGSQNTLYF. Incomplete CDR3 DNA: TGTGCCAGCAGTGACACCGGACTGGGGAGTCAAAAC.

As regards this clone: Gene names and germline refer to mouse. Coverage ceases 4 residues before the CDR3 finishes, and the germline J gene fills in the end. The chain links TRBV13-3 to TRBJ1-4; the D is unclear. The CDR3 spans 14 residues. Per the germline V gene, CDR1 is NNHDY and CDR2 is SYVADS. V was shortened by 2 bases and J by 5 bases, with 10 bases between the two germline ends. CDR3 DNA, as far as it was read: TGTGCCAGCAGTGAACCAGGAAAAAACGAA. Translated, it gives CASSEPGKNE. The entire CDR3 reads CASSEPGKNERLFF.

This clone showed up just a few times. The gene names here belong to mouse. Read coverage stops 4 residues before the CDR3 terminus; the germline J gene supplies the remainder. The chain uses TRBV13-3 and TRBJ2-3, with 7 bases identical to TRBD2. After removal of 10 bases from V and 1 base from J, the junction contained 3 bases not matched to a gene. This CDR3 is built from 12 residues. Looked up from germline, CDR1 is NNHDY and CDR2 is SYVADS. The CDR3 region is CASGLRAETLYF. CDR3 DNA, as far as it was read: TGTGCCTCGGGACTGCGTGCAGAA.

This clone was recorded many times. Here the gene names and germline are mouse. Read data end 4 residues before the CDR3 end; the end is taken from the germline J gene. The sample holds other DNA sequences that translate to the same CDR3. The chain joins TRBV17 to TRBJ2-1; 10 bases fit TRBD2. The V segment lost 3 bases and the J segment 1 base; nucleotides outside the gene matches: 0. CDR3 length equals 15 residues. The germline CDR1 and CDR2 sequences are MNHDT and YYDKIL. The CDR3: CASSRDWGNYAEQFF. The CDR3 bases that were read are TGTGCTAGCAGTAGGGACTGGGGGAACTATGCT.

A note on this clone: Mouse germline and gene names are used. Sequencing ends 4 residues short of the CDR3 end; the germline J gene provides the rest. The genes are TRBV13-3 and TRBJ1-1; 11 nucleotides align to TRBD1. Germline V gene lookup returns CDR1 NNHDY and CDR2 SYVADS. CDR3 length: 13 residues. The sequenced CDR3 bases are TGTGCCAGCAGGGACAGGGGGCCCCCA. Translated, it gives CASRDRGPP. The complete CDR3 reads CASRDRGPPEVFF.

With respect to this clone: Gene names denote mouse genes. The CDR3 DNA, read in part, is TGCACCTGCAGTGCAGATGGGGGGCTGGACACCGGG. Translating it yields CTCSADGGLDTG. The whole CDR3 reads CTCSADGGLDTGQLYF. This chain connects TRBV1 to TRBJ2-2, with D possibly TRBD2 on 7 matching bases. The sequence runs out 4 residues before the end of the CDR3; the remainder is reconstructed from the germline J gene. From germline, CDR1 is NSQYPW and CDR2 LRSPGD (reference sequence). Deletions cut 0 bases from V and 3 bases from J, with 11 bases between. CDR3 length equals 16 residues.